The clone carrying this T cell receptor beta chain appeared a few times. Antigen specificity is unknown. For the second PCR, which ran for about 7 to 12 cycles, a sample-barcoded 5' primer and a J-beta primer mix were used. Unique molecular identifiers of 12 random nucleotides labeled each cDNA. TCRdb reprocessed the 5' RACE reads with MiXCR, giving one entry per CDR3 protein. Counted here are roughly 930,000 distinct CDR3 sequences, roughly 43% occurring once; the ten biggest clones make up around an eighth. Ten milliliters was the volume of peripheral blood drawn from each donor. CDR3 length equals 15 residues. V dropped 0 bases and J dropped 1 base, with 10 bases sitting between them. This specimen belongs to a study of blood T cells in healthy people across ages. Points from the study as a whole: Aged donors had fewer naive CD4+ cells and lower diversity than long-lived donors.

The sequenced sample was blood. This chain links TRBV12-3 or TRBV12-4 with TRBJ2-7; the D gene is possibly TRBD2 (7 bases). The receptor was derived from a man younger than 40 in good health. The CDR3 is CASSLAGGPSYEQYF. The CDR3 nucleotides read TGTGCCAGCAGTTTAGCGGGGGGGCCTTCCTACGAGCAGTACTTC.